These 20 T cell receptor beta chains were sequenced from one sample in a study of blood T cell repertoires in COVID-19. Sequenced by immunoSEQ multiplex PCR; TCRdb stores in-frame clones only, minus some. This table has around 320,000 clones, roughly 86% appearing once. Sequences were obtained from peripheral blood. The receptor source for this set is a woman in her twenties or thirties with COVID-19, enrolled during active disease.

The chain recombines TRBV3-1 (or the pseudogene TRBV3-2) with TRBJ1-2; TRBD1 matches at 7 bases. CDR3 length equals 14 residues. Losses at the gene ends were 2 bases for V and 4 bases for J; bases not matched to a gene: 4. Germline lookup yields CDR1 LGHDT and CDR2 YNNKEL (reference sequence). The CDR3 sequence: CASSQLDRFYGYTF. The CDR3 DNA sequence: TGTGCCAGCAGCCAACTGGACAGGTTCTATGGCTACACCTTC.

The gene calls are TRBV5-4 and TRBJ2-1; D remains ambiguous. Trimming took 0 bases from V and 6 from J, leaving 4 bases between them. From germline, CDR1 is SGHNT and CDR2 YYREEE (reference sequence). The CDR3 is 12 amino acids. The CDR3 DNA follows: TGTGCCAGCAGCTTGGGGGCCAATGAGCAGTTCTTC. It yields the protein CASSLGANEQFF.

The chain couples TRBV19 to TRBJ1-2, with 11 bases fitting TRBD1. Germline V gene sequence: CDR1 LNHDA, CDR2 SQIVND (reference sequence). The CDR3 spans 15 residues. Germline trimming cut 2 bases from V and 4 bases from J; bases unmatched to any gene: 3. CDR3 protein: CASSIRTGGVYGYTF. Here the CDR3 DNA reads TGTGCCAGTAGTATAAGGACAGGGGGCGTCTATGGCTACACCTTC.

The chain joins TRBV5-1 to TRBJ2-7; the D is unclear. This CDR3 has 12 residues. Germline loops: CDR1 SGHRS, CDR2 YFSETQ. V was pared by 0 bases and J by 2 bases, with 3 bases between. Here the CDR3 reads CASSLDTYEQYF. The CDR3 bases are TGCGCCAGCAGCTTGGACACCTACGAGCAGTACTTC.

The V call is TRBV7-2, the J call TRBJ2-2, with 10 bases lining up with TRBD2. V shed 1 base, J shed 0 bases, and the junction held 8 bases outside the gene matches. This CDR3 has 19 amino acids. The germline CDR1 and CDR2 sequences are SGHTA and FQGNSA. CDR3 in DNA: TGTGCCAGCAGCTTAGTCTCCTCGCTAGCGGGGGCGAACACCGGGGAGCTGTTTTTT. It yields the protein CASSLVSSLAGANTGELFF.

The chain uses TRBV6-5 and TRBJ1-1, with D maybe TRBD1 (5 bases). CDR1 MNHEY and CDR2 SVGAGI come from the germline V gene. V was clipped by 6 bases and J by 0 bases, with 14 bases between them. This CDR3 contains 15 residues. The CDR3 nucleotides read TGTGCCAGCAGGGACCGGGGGGGTGTGAACACTGAAGCTTTCTTT. This codes for CASRDRGGVNTEAFF.

The rearrangement links TRBV6-6 to TRBJ1-2, with a tentative D call TRBD1 (6 bases). The V and J ends lost 6 bases and 4 bases respectively, with 18 bases between them. CDR3 size: 15 residues. In germline, CDR1 is MNHNY, CDR2 SVGAGI (reference sequence). This CDR3 is CASSPGDTALYGYTF. The DNA of the CDR3 is TGTGCCAGCAGCCCCGGGGACACCGCACTCTATGGCTACACCTTC.

The gene calls are TRBV4-1 and TRBJ1-6; TRBD1 is a possible D gene (6 bases). The CDR3 extends over 13 amino acids. The germline V and J ends were trimmed by 7 bases and 6 bases, with 10 bases remaining between them. Germline CDR1 is MGHRA and CDR2 is YSYEKL. The chain's CDR3 is CASTPQGNSPLHF. The CDR3 DNA follows: TGCGCCAGCACCCCACAGGGTAATTCACCCCTCCACTTT.

CDR3 DNA: TGCGCCAGCAGCTTACAAAGCGGGGGGACGGCAGATACGCAGTATTTT. This sequence encodes CASSLQSGGTADTQYF. The V call is TRBV5-1, the J call TRBJ2-3; 9 bases align to TRBD2. This CDR3 comprises 16 residues. The V gene's germline CDR1 is SGHRS and CDR2 YFSETQ. V shed 2 bases and J 4 bases; nucleotides not matched to a gene: 8.

V is TRBV28 and J is TRBJ1-5, with 8 bases fitting TRBD1. V was clipped by 2 bases and J by 7 bases; unmatched bases: 4. The CDR3 length is 14 residues. CDR1 is MDHEN and CDR2 is SYDVKM in the germline V gene. This CDR3 is CASSLQGAGQPQHF. DNA for the CDR3: TGTGCCAGCAGTTTACAGGGGGCTGGGCAGCCCCAGCATTTT.

In its sample, this clone was seen once. The V and J genes are TRBV5-4 and TRBJ2-7; 9 bases are shared with TRBD2. This CDR3 is built from 15 residues. CDR1 is SGHNT and CDR2 is YYREEE in the germline V gene (reference sequence). The junction had 5 bases not matched to a gene; V was cut back by 1 base and J by 3 bases. CDR3 bases: TGTGCCAGCAGCTTGTACGGCGGGGGGGGCTACGAGCAGTACTTC. This gives the protein CASSLYGGGGYEQYF.

V is TRBV5-1 and J is TRBJ2-2; 9 bases fit TRBD2. Germline assignment: CDR1 SGHRS and CDR2 YFSETQ. This CDR3 comprises 15 residues. Trimming took 1 base from V and 5 from J; bases not matched to a gene: 3. Here the CDR3 DNA reads TGCGCCAGCAGCTTGCTAGCGGGGACTACCGGGGAGCTGTTTTTT. It encodes CASSLLAGTTGELFF. Supplemented by reference TRBV5-1 and TRBJ2-2, the full variable domain reads KAGVTQTPRYLIKTRGQQVTLSCSPISGHRSVSWYQQTPGQGLQFLFEYFSETQRNKGNFPGRFSGRQFSNSRSEMNVSTLELGDSALYLCASSLLAGTTGELFFGEGSRLTVL.

The chain combines TRBV6-5 with TRBJ2-7; tentatively, D is TRBD2 (5 bases). Germline lookup yields CDR1 MNHEY and CDR2 SVGAGI. The V end lost 1 base, the J end lost 6 bases, and 13 bases lay between the germline ends. The CDR3 covers 14 residues. CDR3 bases: TGTGCCAGCAGTTACTTGGCCGGGGAGCGCGAGCAGTACTTC. It translates to CASSYLAGEREQYF.

The rearrangement links TRBV9 to TRBJ2-1, with D perhaps TRBD2 (5 bases). V lost 4 bases, J lost 0 bases, and 8 bases lay in between. The CDR3 contains 14 residues. Germline-derived CDR1 and CDR2 are SGDLS and YYNGEE. In DNA, the CDR3 is TGTGCCAGCAGCAATCGGGACTCCTACAATGAGCAGTTCTTC. Encoded protein: CASSNRDSYNEQFF. The full variable domain, completed using reference TRBV9 and TRBJ2-1, is DSGVTQTPKHLITATGQRVTLRCSPRSGDLSVYWYQQSLDQGLQFLIQYYNGEERAKGNILERFSAQQFPDLHSELNLSSLELGDSALYFCASSNRDSYNEQFFGPGTRLTVL.

Comments on this clone: Its ends do not fully match the called genes, so a read error is possible. The chain couples TRBV14 to TRBJ1-1; a weak D match, TRBD1 (6 bases). CDR1 and CDR2 (germline): SGHDN, FVKESK. This CDR3 is built from 13 residues. CDR3 loop: CASSQDMGASTVF. The CDR3, as DNA: TGTGCCAGCAGCCAAGATATGGGGGCCTCAACAGTCTTT.

This chain joins TRBV19 and TRBJ2-1; 9 bases align to TRBD2. V lost 8 bases and J lost 7; bases outside the gene matches: 15. CDR1 and CDR2 (germline): LNHDA, SQIVND (reference sequence). CDR3 length: 16 amino acids. The CDR3 coding sequence is TGTGCCAGTTTCGTATGGCGGGGGGGCCATGGGAATGAGCAGTTCTTC. Protein: CASFVWRGGHGNEQFF.

This clone appeared a single time. The chain combines TRBV5-6 with TRBJ2-7; 7 nucleotides align to TRBD1. Per germline, CDR1 SGHDT and CDR2 YYEEEE. The length of the CDR3 is 16 residues. V gave up 4 bases and J gave up 2 bases; unmatched junction bases: 12. CDR3 region: CASSPLRTGETYEQYF. The CDR3 region has the DNA TGTGCCAGCAGCCCTTTAAGGACAGGCGAGACCTACGAGCAGTACTTC.

This CDR3 reads CASRVGDNEQFF. The CDR3 nucleotides are TGTGCCTCCAGGGTGGGTGACAATGAGCAGTTCTTC. V is TRBV7-9 and J is TRBJ2-1; weak D call: TRBD1 (5 bases). This CDR3 is 12 amino acids long. Germline V gene lookup returns CDR1 SEHNR and CDR2 FQNEAQ (reference sequence). V dropped 11 bases and J dropped 5 bases, with 13 bases sitting between them.

The table lists this clone with a count of one. V and J are TRBV2 and TRBJ1-4, with 7 bases lining up with TRBD1. Germline CDR1 SNHLY, CDR2 FYNNEI. The CDR3 runs to 13 residues. The trim removed 8 bases at V and 3 bases at J, leaving 3 bases unmatched. In DNA form, the CDR3 reads TGTGCCAGCCGACAGGGCCCTAATGAAAAACTGTTTTTT. It translates to CASRQGPNEKLFF.

In this sample, this clone turned up once. V usage is TRBV2 and J usage is TRBJ2-1, with D perhaps matching TRBD1 (7 bases). V was trimmed by 5 bases and J by 9 bases, leaving 11 bases between them. The CDR3 runs to 12 residues. CDR1 and CDR2 (germline): SNHLY, FYNNEI. DNA for the CDR3: TGTGCCAGCAGTCGACAGGGAGGTGAGCAGTTCTTC. Amino acid sequence: CASSRQGGEQFF.